The sequence of this T cell receptor (beta chain) was determined in a study of graft-versus-host responses after intestinal transplantation (dated by TCRdb to the early 2020s). As for the study more broadly: Multivisceral, liver-intestinal, or isolated intestinal transplants were received by the recipients. To identify alloreactive clones, pre-transplant mixed lymphocyte reaction products were sequenced and compared with unstimulated pre-transplant donor and recipient T cells. All recipients received anti-thymocyte globulin induction followed by maintenance tacrolimus and steroids for around 3 years. A cohort of about two dozen intestinal transplant recipients, including one retransplant, was enrolled, and a few patients lacking pretransplant specimens were excluded. A peak of at least 4% donor T cells among recipient peripheral blood mononuclear cells was the definition used for donor T cell macrochimerism. Instead of going to the commercial service, samples from a few later patients were sequenced in-house on an Illumina MiSeq and processed with MiXCR. Bulk TCR-beta CDR3 sequencing was used to track graft-versus-host and host-versus-graft alloreactive T cell clones in the graft, circulation and bone marrow after intestinal transplantation. Points the paper makes about the study in general: Patients with donor T cell macrochimerism had high GvH to HvG T cell clonal ratios in their allografts. Conclusions were limited by the relatively low number and heterogeneity of intestinal transplant patients. Early after transplant, peak levels of circulating GvH clones were associated with declines in HvG clones. GvH clones were detected in recipient bone marrow, and some appeared earlier in ileal mucosa or blood, consistent with an intestinal mucosal origin.

The time point label on this specimen signifies: cells obtained before transplantation from donor or recipient. CD3+CD4+ and CD3+CD8+ populations were FACS-sorted from unstimulated pre-transplant donor and recipient cells taken from spleen or lymph nodes. From cysteine to phenylalanine, the CDR3 is 15 amino acids long. Only the CDR3 DNA stays, 45 bases, in frame from base 1. Trimming leaves V shorter by 4 bases and J shorter by 3 bases, with the junction holding 3 bases beyond the gene matches. From the germline V gene (reference sequence), CDR1 is LNHDA and CDR2 is SQIVND. To prepare the library, the immunoSEQ multiplex PCR assay was applied. In most patients, genomic DNA was isolated using the Qiagen DNeasy Blood and Tissue Kit and sent frozen to Adaptive Biotechnologies for TCR sequencing. Adaptive Biotechnologies carried out high-throughput TCR-beta CDR3 sequencing of genomic DNA for most patients. The authors' pipeline ran thus. TCR sequencing data were retrieved from Adaptive's ImmunoSEQ software for more than 15 patients, whereas a few other patients were processed with MiXCR and VDJtools. To correct CD4 versus CD8 sorting errors, any sequence found in both subsets at a frequency ratio below 5:1 was removed. CDR3 nucleotide sequences shared between donor and recipient were removed because the origin of such sequences could not be assigned. To be classed as alloreactive, a clone needed at least 2-fold expansion over unstimulated cells and a minimum CFSE-low frequency of 0.002% (template counts) or 0.001% (read counts). Clones detected in sequenced pre-transplant spleen, lymph node, or MLR CFSE-low populations of the donor or recipient were defined as mappable. Cumulative frequency of alloreactive clones was calculated as a percentage of all sequences weighted by copy number. TCRdb provides this immuneACCESS table in a form limited to in-frame rearrangements. Some clones are lacking; in checked studies, under half of them reflect an unresolved V gene, and why the rest are absent is not known. V and J calls and clone size are copied from that table; D and trimming were computed from the DNA. Counted in this sample were about 86,000 clones; 88% of them appeared once. Clones ranked in the top ten supply roughly 0.3% of the sample.

Comments on this clone: It has no known antigen specificity. It has no much larger one-base neighbor in the sample; base qualities were not kept.

Material: unstimulated CD4+ T cells sorted from spleen or lymph node cells, obtained before transplant. The receptor was isolated from a human donor who was the organ donor for an intestinal transplant. The sequence is built from TRBV19 and TRBJ2-5, and 12 bases in between align with TRBD2. The nucleotides read TGTGCCAGTAGTACCAGGACTAGCGGGGAAGAGACCCAGTACTTC. Its amino acids are CASSTRTSGEETQYF. The reference TRBV19 and TRBJ2-5 proteins fill in what lies around the CDR3, so the full variable domain reads DGGITQSPKYLFRKEGQNVTLSCEQNLNHDAMYWYRQDPGQGLRLIYYSQIVNDFQKGDIAEGYSVSREKKESFPLTVTSAQKNPTAFYLCASSTRTSGEETQYFGPGTRLLVL.